The clone carrying this T cell receptor beta chain was counted at least ten times. Its target is unknown. Enrolled ophthalmopathy patients presented with a Clinical Activity Score of at least 3, a NOSPECS grade of at least 4, and disease duration under 3 months. With 6 bases removed from V and 0 bases from J, the gap between germline ends came to 9 bases. This CDR3 is built from 14 residues. In germline, CDR1 is SNHLY, CDR2 FYNNEI. This sample stems from a study of T cells in Graves' hyperthyroidism and ophthalmopathy. General study results and limits: The authors' 13 V-J model separated ophthalmopathy from stable hyperthyroidism. Appearing also in blood were most of the thyroid clonotypes expanded above 0.001.

The TCR beta CDR3 regions underwent amplification using RNA transcripts as the source. Using the HTBI primer set, a first-round RT-PCR was run on the TCR CDR3. MiXCR, run by TCRdb on the multiplex PCR reads, gives a single entry per CDR3 protein. The sample includes around 600,000 distinct CDR3 sequences, 14% seen only once; the top ten take around 12%. The rearrangement uses TRBV2 and TRBJ1-3; a possible D gene is TRBD1 (6 bases). The receptor was derived from a woman in her forties or fifties with Graves' ophthalmopathy. Sequencing used blood. The chain's CDR3 is CASRVDSSGNTIYF. CDR3 nucleotides: TGTGCCAGCAGGGTGGACAGCTCTGGAAACACCATATATTTT. Full variable domain (outside the CDR3, taken from reference TRBV2 and TRBJ1-3): EPEVTQTPSHQVTQMGQEVILRCVPISNHLYFYWYRQILGQKVEFLVSFYNNEISEKSEIFDDQFSVERPDGSNFTLKIRSTKLEDSAMYFCASRVDSSGNTIYFGEGSWLTVV.